These 28 T cell receptor beta chains came from one sample sequenced in a study of blood T cell repertoires in COVID-19. Data came from immunoSEQ multiplex PCR; TCRdb stores just in-frame clones and leaves some out. This sample has 100,000 to 150,000 clones, with 55% to 75% found just once. The source material was peripheral blood. These receptors all come from a woman in her sixties or seventies with acute or convalescent COVID-19.

The chain has TRBV3-1 (or the pseudogene TRBV3-2) and TRBJ2-7; 7 nucleotides agree with TRBD1. This CDR3 spans 14 amino acids. J gave up 2 bases and V 4 bases, and 5 bases lay outside the gene matches. The germline gives CDR1 LGHDT, CDR2 YNNKEL (reference sequence). CDR3 in amino acids: CASSPMGQPYEQYF. The CDR3 coding sequence is TGTGCCAGCAGCCCTATGGGACAGCCCTACGAGCAGTACTTC.

This rearrangement joins TRBV15 to TRBJ2-7; 8 nucleotides agree with TRBD1. Trimming cost V 0 bases and J 0 bases; bases outside gene matches: 4. This CDR3 has 16 amino acids. In germline, CDR1 is LNHNV, CDR2 YYDKDF (reference sequence). For the CDR3, the DNA is TGTGCCACCAGCAGAGATCGGACAGGGAGCTCCTACGAGCAGTACTTC. It is translated as CATSRDRTGSSYEQYF.

V gene TRBV6-5 combines with J gene TRBJ2-3, with 7 bases identical to TRBD1. The J segment lost 9 bases and the V segment lost 5 bases, leaving 14 bases of the junction unmatched. The CDR3 is 15 residues long. The germline CDR1 and CDR2 sequences are MNHEY and SVGAGI. CDR3 nucleotides: TGTGCCAGCAGTACCCGGACAGGCTCCAGGGACACGCAGTATTTT. Translating gives CASSTRTGSRDTQYF.

This clone occurred a few times. The V gene is TRBV7-9, the J gene TRBJ2-2, with a possible D match to TRBD1 (5 bases). The CDR3 is 15 amino acids. Germline V gene sequence: CDR1 SEHNR, CDR2 FQNEAQ (reference sequence). The V gene lost 0 bases and the J gene lost 4 bases, with 9 bases spanning the gap. In DNA, the CDR3 is TGTGCCAGCAGCTTAGCGCAGGGTAGCACCGGGGAGCTGTTTTTT. Its protein product is CASSLAQGSTGELFF.

The chain recombines TRBV6-5 with TRBJ1-2; D is possibly TRBD1 (5 bases). Per germline, CDR1 MNHEY and CDR2 SVGAGI. Between the trimmed V and J ends, which lost 1 base and 0 bases, there was a span of 9 bases. This CDR3 has 15 amino acids. The CDR3 here is CASSYLDRTNYGYTF. The CDR3 nucleotides read TGTGCCAGCAGTTACTTAGACAGAACTAACTATGGCTACACCTTC.

The rearrangement joins TRBV6-2 or TRBV6-3 to TRBJ2-1; TRBD2 matches at 8 bases. V lost 6 bases to trimming and J lost 12 bases; unmatched junction nucleotides: 10. This CDR3 region has 13 residues. The germline V gene has CDR1 MNHEY and CDR2 SVGEGT. The CDR3 coding sequence is TGTGCCAGCAGCCCCTTCGGACTAGCTAGGCAGTTCTTC. The encoded protein is CASSPFGLARQFF.

This clone turned up a few times. Written as DNA, the CDR3 is TGCGCCAGCAGCTCCCAAAGCGGGGGGGCGCCCTGGGAAAAACTGTTTTTT. It yields the protein CASSSQSGGAPWEKLFF. V usage is TRBV5-1 and J usage is TRBJ1-4; D might be TRBD1 (6 bases). Germline loops: CDR1 SGHRS, CDR2 YFSETQ. V shed 3 bases and J shed 8 bases, with 23 bases lying between them. The CDR3 totals 17 residues.

J is TRBJ1-1 and V is TRBV5-5, with D unresolved. Trimming removed 2 bases at V and 1 base at J, with 9 bases between. This CDR3 has 14 residues. Germline loops: CDR1 SGHKS, CDR2 YYEKEE (reference sequence). The CDR3 is CASSFKHRNTEAFF. The DNA of the CDR3 is TGTGCCAGCAGCTTCAAACACCGGAACACTGAAGCTTTCTTT.

V gene TRBV2 combines with J gene TRBJ1-5, with D possibly being TRBD1 (6 bases). The germline CDR1 and CDR2 sequences are SNHLY and FYNNEI. This CDR3 has 15 amino acids. Between the trimmed V and J ends, which lost 1 base and 7 bases, there was a span of 14 bases. The CDR3 DNA reads TGTGCCAGCAGTGAAGAAGATACAGGGTCCCAGCCCCAGCATTTT. Translating it yields CASSEEDTGSQPQHF. The full variable domain, rest sourced from reference TRBV2 and TRBJ1-5, is EPEVTQTPSHQVTQMGQEVILRCVPISNHLYFYWYRQILGQKVEFLVSFYNNEISEKSEIFDDQFSVERPDGSNFTLKIRSTKLEDSAMYFCASSEEDTGSQPQHFGDGTRLSIL.

This clone was seen more than once but under ten times. This sequence joins TRBV5-1 and TRBJ2-5; 8 nucleotides match TRBD2. The trim removed 4 bases at V and 5 bases at J, leaving 10 bases unmatched. CDR1 and CDR2 (germline): SGHRS, YFSETQ. This CDR3 comprises 15 residues. CDR3 nucleotides: TGCGCCAGCAGCGCGGGACTAGAGGGTCATGAGACCCAGTACTTC. It yields the protein CASSAGLEGHETQYF.

This clone has just one count. Germline and junction disagree at one end, which may indicate a read error. This sample also contains other DNA sequences that code for the same CDR3. V usage is TRBV10-3 and J usage is TRBJ1-6, with D possibly being TRBD1 (5 bases). From germline, CDR1 is ENHRY and CDR2 SYGVKD. CDR3 length: 15 amino acids. The CDR3 sequence: CAISDQGFDNSPLHF. DNA for the CDR3: TGCGCCATCAGTGACCAGGGTTTCGATAATTCACCCCTCCACTTT.

V is TRBV6-5 and J is TRBJ2-2; a possible D gene is TRBD2 (6 bases). The CDR3 spans 15 residues. Germline lookup yields CDR1 MNHEY and CDR2 SVGAGI. With 8 bases removed from V and 2 bases from J, the gap between germline ends came to 15 bases. CDR3 sequence: CASPMKAGNTGELFF. CDR3 DNA sequence: TGTGCCAGCCCCATGAAGGCGGGAAACACCGGGGAGCTGTTTTTT.

The chain is built from TRBV6-6 and TRBJ2-3, with D possibly matching TRBD1 (5 bases). The CDR3 has 14 amino acids. With 4 bases removed from V and 5 bases from J, the gap between germline ends came to 13 bases. Germline loops: CDR1 MNHNY, CDR2 SVGAGI (reference sequence). CDR3 in amino acids: CASSSMSRVDTQYF. In DNA, the CDR3 is TGTGCCAGCAGTTCCATGAGCAGGGTAGATACGCAGTATTTT.

The chain combines TRBV7-8 with TRBJ2-7; possible D gene TRBD1, 6 bases. Germline lookup yields CDR1 SGHVS and CDR2 FQNEAQ. Trimming pared 5 bases from V and 2 bases from J, leaving 13 bases between. The length of the CDR3 is 14 residues. In nucleotides, the CDR3 is TGTGCCAGCAGCCCGTGGACAGATACCTACGAGCAGTACTTC. Its protein product is CASSPWTDTYEQYF.

This chain joins TRBV3-1 (or the pseudogene TRBV3-2) and TRBJ2-3, with D unresolved. V was pared by 5 bases and J by 2 bases, with 8 bases between. The germline gives CDR1 LGHDT, CDR2 YNNKEL (reference sequence). The CDR3 runs 13 residues. CDR3 amino acids: CASSSSYTDTQYF. The CDR3 region has the DNA TGTGCCAGCAGCTCCTCTTACACAGATACGCAGTATTTT.

The rearrangement joins TRBV27 to TRBJ2-1; 13 bases line up with TRBD2. The length of the CDR3 is 15 residues. From germline, CDR1 is MNHEY and CDR2 SMNVEV (reference sequence). Trimming took 4 bases from V and 7 from J; bases not matched to a gene: 4. CDR3 protein: CASSSGLAGVNEQFF. CDR3 nucleotide sequence: TGTGCCAGCAGTTCAGGACTAGCGGGAGTTAATGAGCAGTTCTTC.

The sample holds a few counts of this clone. The V and J genes are TRBV7-2 and TRBJ1-6; possible D gene TRBD1, 5 bases. Deletions cut 1 base from V and 3 bases from J, with 7 bases between. This CDR3 comprises 15 residues. Germline V gene data show CDR1 as SGHTA and CDR2 as FQGNSA. The CDR3 DNA sequence: TGTGCCAGCAGCTTAGTGCAGGGCTATAATTCACCCCTCCACTTT. Protein: CASSLVQGYNSPLHF.

The chain couples TRBV25-1 to TRBJ2-2, with TRBD1 identical over 9 bases. This CDR3 has 16 residues. Germline lookup yields CDR1 MGHDK and CDR2 SYGVNS. The V and J ends lost 1 base and 7 bases, in that order; junction bases with no gene match: 7. CDR3 in amino acids: CASSESGTGLDGELFF. The DNA of the CDR3 is TGTGCCAGCAGTGAATCCGGGACAGGGCTCGACGGGGAGCTGTTTTTT.

The gene calls are TRBV7-9 and TRBJ1-1; 9 nucleotides agree with TRBD1. J gave up 4 bases and V 7 bases, and 10 bases lay outside the gene matches. The V gene's germline CDR1 is SEHNR and CDR2 FQNEAQ (reference sequence). The CDR3 spans 15 residues. The CDR3 DNA is TGTGCCAGCATCCCTCTAGGGACAGGGAGCACTGAAGCTTTCTTT. This sequence encodes CASIPLGTGSTEAFF.

This clone occurred many times. This chain joins TRBV28 and TRBJ1-3; 9 bases align to TRBD1. CDR1 and CDR2 (germline): MDHEN, SYDVKM. V shed 5 bases and J 4 bases; nucleotides not matched to a gene: 6. The CDR3 totals 15 residues. CDR3 bases: TGTGCCAGCAGTCCCGGACAGGGGAAAGGAAACACCATATATTTT. It yields the protein CASSPGQGKGNTIYF.

The chain combines TRBV5-6 with TRBJ2-2, with TRBD2 matching over 7 bases. The germline V gene encodes CDR1 SGHDT and CDR2 YYEEEE. V was clipped by 0 bases and J by 7 bases; unmatched bases: 0. The CDR3 consists of 13 residues. The CDR3 spells CASSLAGGGELFF. The DNA of the CDR3 is TGTGCCAGCAGCTTGGCGGGAGGCGGGGAGCTGTTTTTT.

The rearrangement uses TRBV7-4 and TRBJ1-5; D unresolved. The CDR3 totals 14 residues. Looked up from germline, CDR1 is SGHVT and CDR2 is SQSDAQ. V gave up 6 bases and J gave up 1 base, with 10 bases separating them. CDR3 bases: TGTGCCAGCAGACCCCTACGGAGCAATCAGCCCCAGCATTTT. It yields the protein CASRPLRSNQPQHF. Complete variable domain (other parts from reference TRBV7-4 and TRBJ1-5): GAGVSQSPRYKVAKRGRDVALRCDSISGHVTLYWYRQTLGQGSEVLTYSQSDAQRDKSGRPSGRFSAERPERSVSTLKIQRTEQGDSAVYLCASRPLRSNQPQHFGDGTRLSIL.

This chain uses TRBV5-6 with TRBJ1-2, with D possibly matching TRBD1 (6 bases). The germline V gene has CDR1 SGHDT and CDR2 YYEEEE. V dropped 0 bases and J dropped 5 bases, with 14 bases sitting between them. The CDR3 has 15 residues. This CDR3 reads CASSLAGGHRYGYTF. The CDR3 DNA sequence: TGTGCCAGCAGCTTGGCCGGGGGGCATCGGTATGGCTACACCTTC. Complete variable domain (other parts from reference TRBV5-6 and TRBJ1-2): DAGVTQSPTHLIKTRGQQVTLRCSPKSGHDTVSWYQQALGQGPQFIFQYYEEEERQRGNFPDRFSGHQFPNYSSELNVNALLLGDSALYLCASSLAGGHRYGYTFGSGTRLTVV.

The chain employs TRBV3-1 (or the pseudogene TRBV3-2) and TRBJ1-6, with D uncertain. The CDR3 totals 17 residues. Germline V gene data show CDR1 as LGHDT and CDR2 as YNNKEL (reference sequence). V was shortened by 0 bases and J by 5 bases, with 14 bases between the two germline ends. The CDR3 spells CASSQDPEGVHNSPLHF. The CDR3 region has the DNA TGTGCCAGCAGCCAAGACCCCGAGGGCGTCCATAATTCACCCCTCCACTTT.

This chain connects TRBV7-6 to TRBJ1-5; D is perhaps TRBD1 (6 bases). Germline V gives CDR1 SGHVS, CDR2 FNYEAQ. The germline V and J ends were trimmed by 1 base and 1 base, with 14 bases remaining between them. CDR3 size: 17 residues. The DNA of the CDR3 is TGTGCCAGCAGCTTAGAAACAGGGTCGGTAAGCAATCAGCCCCAGCATTTT. Encoded protein: CASSLETGSVSNQPQHF.

The rearrangement links TRBV28 to TRBJ2-7, with TRBD1 identical over 10 bases. CDR1 is MDHEN, CDR2 SYDVKM, per germline. Germline trimming cut 5 bases from V and 4 bases from J; bases unmatched to any gene: 5. The CDR3 has 14 residues. The CDR3 sequence is CASSTGTGVYEQYF. The CDR3 DNA is TGTGCCAGCAGTACCGGGACAGGGGTATACGAGCAGTACTTC.

This clone showed up just a few times. The chain couples TRBV2 to TRBJ2-1; TRBD2 agrees at 10 bases. V lost 6 bases to trimming and J lost 9 bases; unmatched junction nucleotides: 8. The CDR3 is 14 amino acids. CDR1 is SNHLY, CDR2 FYNNEI, per germline. DNA for the CDR3: TGTGCCAGCAGATTGGGGCTAGCGGGAGCTGAGCAGTTCTTC. This sequence encodes CASRLGLAGAEQFF.

The chain recombines TRBV6-1 with TRBJ2-2; 7 nucleotides match TRBD1. Germline values: CDR1 MNHNS, CDR2 SASEGT. This CDR3 is built from 19 residues. Trimming took 3 bases from V and 0 from J; bases not matched to a gene: 13. This chain's CDR3 is CASSDLIFGTDANTGELFF. The CDR3 nucleotides are TGTGCCAGCAGTGATTTAATTTTTGGGACAGATGCGAACACCGGGGAGCTGTTTTTT.